This TCR beta chain was sequenced in a study of Tregs in tolerant kidney transplant recipients. Study outcomes and limitations: The small number of patients limits these findings pending further validation.

Unstimulated Tregs (CD4+CD25+CD127-) and CD4+CD25- non-Tregs were sorted from PBMCs. Here immunoSEQ multiplex PCR was the method, and the copy in TCRdb shows in-frame clones only, minus some. Of 110,000 or so clones listed, roughly 93% were seen once; the top ten hold roughly 0.61%. Trimming took 3 bases from V and 0 from J; bases not matched to a gene: 4. The CDR3 is 15 residues long. The V gene's germline CDR1 is SGHNT and CDR2 YYREEE (reference sequence). A remark on this clone: Antigen: not known.

The clonotype comes from a human donor in good health. Sample: CD4+ T cells from blood. This rearrangement joins TRBV5-4 to TRBJ2-3; 7 nucleotides match TRBD1. CDR3 amino acids: CASSSDRASTDTQYF. The CDR3 region has the DNA TGTGCCAGCAGCTCCGACAGGGCTAGCACAGATACGCAGTATTTT.